This TCR beta chain stems from a study of T cell repertoires in cytomegalovirus infection. This clonotype was seen only a few times. What it binds is not known. One entry per CDR3 protein, called by TCRdb with MiXCR from the reads. The sample lists 650,000 to 900,000 distinct CDR3 sequences, 29% occurring once. The CDR3 is 14 residues long. V lost 10 bases, J lost 2 bases, and 15 bases lay in between. Looked up from germline, CDR1 is MNHEY and CDR2 is SMNVEV (reference sequence). The sequencing used cultured CD8+ T cells from PBMCs, collected from culture after CMV antigen stimulation. The V call is TRBV27, the J call TRBJ1-5, with TRBD1 as a possible D gene (5 bases). This receptor was taken from a human donor in good health (CMV status not recorded). Some clones in this sample may be carry-over from other donors' samples. DNA of the CDR3: TGTGCCACCCGAGGGTTGACAGGCAATCAGCCCCAGCATTTT. As protein: CATRGLTGNQPQHF.